These T cell receptor beta chains were read from a single sample in a study of CD8 T cells in Susac syndrome. In TCRdb, the immunoSEQ multiplex PCR reads were re-called with MiXCR into one record per CDR3 protein. The data hold around 150,000 distinct CDR3 sequences, with approximately 94% observed a single time. Sequencing was carried out using CD4+ T cells from PBMCs. The receptors shown here come from a human donor with multiple sclerosis. CDR3s leave out the opening cysteine and the closing phenylalanine or tryptophan. The order of the fields is V gene, CDR3 protein.

v_gene: TRBV24-1
CDR3aa: ATSGLGRSYQETQY

v_gene: TRBV6-2/TRBV6-3
CDR3aa: ASSYSTETQY

v_gene: TRBV30
CDR3aa: AWSLRETQY

v_gene: TRBV13
CDR3aa: ASSLGRMVIYSGNTIY

v_gene: TRBV4-3
CDR3aa: ASSQKTGGADTGELF

v_gene: TRBV30
CDR3aa: AWRTNYGYT

v_gene: TRBV19
CDR3aa: ASSILSSGGGRQPQH

v_gene: TRBV2
CDR3aa: ASAGDLNTEAF

v_gene: TRBV6-5
CDR3aa: ASSLHSNQPQH

v_gene: TRBV30
CDR3aa: AWSVKDTGEKLF

v_gene: TRBV30
CDR3aa: AWSHVGATNEKLF

v_gene: TRBV2
CDR3aa: ASSEAGPRGIGYT

v_gene: TRBV7-9
CDR3aa: ASSLDAEF

v_gene: TRBV3-1
CDR3aa: ASSQGYQETQY

v_gene: TRBV11-2
CDR3aa: ASSSRGNRGMNTEAF

v_gene: TRBV15
CDR3aa: ATSREGRIGETQY

v_gene: TRBV11-2
CDR3aa: ASSMWEDTQY

v_gene: TRBV18
CDR3aa: ASSLRGVREKLF

v_gene: TRBV29-1
CDR3aa: SVELGTGAQETQY

v_gene: TRBV15
CDR3aa: ATSRDGHPNTEAF

v_gene: TRBV3-1
CDR3aa: ASSQGQGRYNEQF

v_gene: TRBV7-2
CDR3aa: ASSPTGNQPQH

v_gene: TRBV27
CDR3aa: ASSFPGGLDEQF

v_gene: TRBV28
CDR3aa: AIRQRGGWQPQH

v_gene: TRBV5-1
CDR3aa: ASSPTVSTDTQY

v_gene: TRBV3-1
CDR3aa: ASSEIGVLLSGNTIY

v_gene: TRBV27
CDR3aa: ASTFESGGTGELF

v_gene: TRBV6-5
CDR3aa: ASSPTLNTEAF

v_gene: TRBV6-1
CDR3aa: ASSRTENTEAF

v_gene: TRBV7-8
CDR3aa: ASSLDDYGYT

v_gene: TRBV11-2
CDR3aa: ASSLEAWVGGETQY

v_gene: TRBV5-4
CDR3aa: ASSSKYGLAAPGEQF

v_gene: TRBV6-5
CDR3aa: ASTPGRDYEQY

v_gene: TRBV6-6
CDR3aa: ASIASGRTNEKLF

v_gene: TRBV29-1
CDR3aa: SVVLGNYGYT

v_gene: TRBV1
CDR3aa: TSSHFHTGELF

v_gene: TRBV3-1
CDR3aa: ASSQDETSGIYNEQF

v_gene: TRBV29-1
CDR3aa: SVVWALEAF

v_gene: TRBV2
CDR3aa: ASRFLNTEAF

v_gene: TRBV29-1
CDR3aa: SEYRRHQETQY

v_gene: TRBV7-7
CDR3aa: ASSLEGTGELF

v_gene: TRBV19
CDR3aa: ASREDPSTDTQY

v_gene: TRBV30
CDR3aa: AWSVVFGNTIY

v_gene: TRBV18
CDR3aa: ASSKGGPADYGYT

v_gene: TRBV28
CDR3aa: ASSQSDRPGRGQY

v_gene: TRBV6-2/TRBV6-3
CDR3aa: ASSPALGYGYT

v_gene: TRBV10-3
CDR3aa: AISEHQGRNIQY

v_gene: TRBV7-8
CDR3aa: ASSLTGGGAPQY

v_gene: TRBV30
CDR3aa: AWSGKGLGNYGYT

v_gene: TRBV12-3/TRBV12-4
CDR3aa: ASSYSGTVETQY

v_gene: TRBV29-1
CDR3aa: SVVLLGQNTEAF

v_gene: TRBV12-3/TRBV12-4
CDR3aa: ASSLSDEQY